One sample yielded the 17 T cell receptor beta chains listed below, sequenced in a study of OX40 agonist ivuxolimab in advanced cancers. TCRdb's copy holds only in-frame clones and misses some; the assay was immunoSEQ multiplex PCR. The table records about 93,000 clones, 92% of them present only once. The sample here was CD4+ or CD8+ T cells sorted from blood, taken in a trial of the OX40 agonist ivuxolimab. All receptors come from an adult with an advanced solid tumor such as melanoma, head and neck, liver or kidney cancer.

The chain recombines TRBV19 with TRBJ1-4, with 9 bases that match TRBD1. Germline V gene data show CDR1 as LNHDA and CDR2 as SQIVND (reference sequence). This CDR3 comprises 14 residues. Trimming cost V 6 bases and J 7 bases; bases outside gene matches: 6. The CDR3 loop is CASSPTGGSEKLFF. For the CDR3, the DNA is TGTGCCAGTAGCCCGACAGGGGGGAGTGAAAAACTGTTTTTT.

This chain joins TRBV19 and TRBJ2-3; 7 nucleotides agree with TRBD2. There are 15 residues in the CDR3. Germline V gene data show CDR1 as LNHDA and CDR2 as SQIVND (reference sequence). V trimming: 3 bases; J trimming: 3 bases; junction bases outside the gene matches: 6. The DNA for the CDR3 is TGTGCCAGTAGTATCCAGCGGGGACCAACAGATACGCAGTATTTT. Its protein is CASSIQRGPTDTQYF.

The V call is TRBV30, the J call TRBJ1-5; D remains unclear. CDR3 length equals 13 residues. V lost 3 bases to trimming and J lost 4 bases, with 10 bases between them. Per the germline V gene, CDR1 is GTSNPN and CDR2 is SVGIG (reference sequence). The CDR3 reads CAWSRAENQPQHF. The CDR3 DNA is TGTGCCTGGAGCCGAGCAGAGAATCAGCCCCAGCATTTT.

The chain combines TRBV18 with TRBJ1-2; 9 bases line up with TRBD1. The V segment lost 0 bases and the J segment 4 bases; nucleotides outside the gene matches: 0. Germline V CDR1 and CDR2: KGHSH, LQKENI. The CDR3 is 14 residues long. The CDR3 spells CASSPPGQGYGYTF. The CDR3 DNA reads as TGTGCCAGCTCACCACCGGGACAGGGCTATGGCTACACCTTC.

The chain links TRBV6-6 to TRBJ2-2; possible D gene TRBD1, 6 bases. V lost 5 bases and J lost 5, with 12 bases in between. CDR1 and CDR2 from the germline V gene are MNHNY and SVGAGI (reference sequence). The CDR3 is made up of 14 amino acids. This chain's CDR3 is CASSKSTGTGELFF. The CDR3 nucleotides read TGTGCCAGCAGTAAGAGTACAGGGACCGGGGAGCTGTTTTTT.

This chain joins TRBV19 and TRBJ2-6; D is ambiguous. Trimming took off 8 bases at V and 1 base at J, with 6 bases between the two ends. The CDR3 contains 13 residues. Germline V CDR1 and CDR2: LNHDA, SQIVND (reference sequence). CDR3 sequence (DNA): TGTGCCAGTCGCCAGTCTGGGGCCAACGTCCTGACTTTC. Protein sequence: CASRQSGANVLTF.

Written as DNA, the CDR3 is TGCGCCAGCAGCCCCGGACTAGGTACGGAGACCCAGTACTTC. Translating gives CASSPGLGTETQYF. The J gene is TRBJ2-5, the V gene TRBV5-1, with 7 bases fitting TRBD2. The CDR3 loop spans 14 amino acids. V dropped 4 bases and J dropped 5; count of bases not matched to a gene: 8. Per the germline V gene, CDR1 is SGHRS and CDR2 is YFSETQ.

This clone was counted a single time. The chain couples TRBV7-2 to TRBJ2-2; D assignment may be TRBD1 or TRBD2 (5 bases each). Germline values: CDR1 SGHTA, CDR2 FQGNSA. This CDR3 has 14 amino acids. V lost 11 bases and J 5 bases, leaving 18 bases between the germline ends. CDR3 residues: CAWQGPGMTGELFF. The CDR3 DNA reads as TGTGCCTGGCAGGGACCCGGGATGACCGGGGAGCTGTTTTTT.

The rearrangement joins TRBV18 to TRBJ2-7; D perhaps matches TRBD1 (5 bases). The germline gives CDR1 KGHSH, CDR2 LQKENI. This CDR3 has 15 residues. V was shortened by 2 bases and J by 4 bases, with 15 bases between the two germline ends. The DNA of the CDR3 is TGTGCCAGCTCACCAAACGATGGGGCGAGATACGAGCAGTACTTC. Amino acid sequence: CASSPNDGARYEQYF.

The rearrangement joins TRBV19 to TRBJ2-7, with 9 bases aligning to TRBD1. This CDR3 has 16 amino acids. Looked up from germline, CDR1 is LNHDA and CDR2 is SQIVND (reference sequence). V shed 3 bases and J 4 bases; nucleotides not matched to a gene: 10. CDR3 loop: CASSILAGTGKYEQYF. For the CDR3, the DNA is TGTGCCAGTAGTATCCTGGCCGGGACAGGGAAATACGAGCAGTACTTC.

This chain links TRBV5-6 with TRBJ1-5; D unclear. Germline values: CDR1 SGHDT, CDR2 YYEEEE. The CDR3 extends over 14 amino acids. Trimming took 0 bases from V and 4 from J, leaving 8 bases between them. The CDR3 region is CASSLGGGNQPQHF. In nucleotides, the CDR3 is TGTGCCAGCAGCTTGGGGGGAGGGAATCAGCCCCAGCATTTT. Supplemented by reference TRBV5-6 and TRBJ1-5, the full variable domain reads DAGVTQSPTHLIKTRGQQVTLRCSPKSGHDTVSWYQQALGQGPQFIFQYYEEEERQRGNFPDRFSGHQFPNYSSELNVNALLLGDSALYLCASSLGGGNQPQHFGDGTRLSIL.

In nucleotides, the CDR3 is TGTGCCAGCAGCCCGACAGGGGGTGTTGGCTACACCTTC. This sequence encodes CASSPTGGVGYTF. The genes are TRBV6-5 and TRBJ1-2; 9 bases agree with TRBD1. Germline V lookup: CDR1 MNHEY, CDR2 SVGAGI. The CDR3 loop spans 13 amino acids. J was trimmed by 7 bases and V by 6 bases; bases with no gene match: 6.

V gene TRBV6-5 combines with J gene TRBJ2-7, with 7 bases fitting TRBD2. Trimming removed 6 bases from V and 6 bases from J; junction bases left unmatched: 14. This CDR3 has 15 residues. Germline V gene lookup returns CDR1 MNHEY and CDR2 SVGAGI. CDR3 amino acids: CASSPGGGALLEQYF. The DNA of the CDR3 is TGTGCCAGCAGCCCCGGCGGGGGAGCCTTACTCGAGCAGTACTTC.

V and J are TRBV4-1 and TRBJ2-7; D ambiguous. Germline values: CDR1 MGHRA, CDR2 YSYEKL. CDR3 size: 13 residues. V was clipped by 4 bases and J by 3 bases, with 10 bases between them. CDR3 region: CASSPDGDYEQYF. Here the CDR3 DNA reads TGCGCCAGCAGCCCAGATGGCGACTACGAGCAGTACTTC.

The V call is TRBV5-5, the J call TRBJ2-5; maybe TRBD2 (5 bases). There are 16 residues in the CDR3. The germline V gene encodes CDR1 SGHKS and CDR2 YYEKEE (reference sequence). V gave up 0 bases and J gave up 2 bases, with 14 bases separating them. The chain's CDR3 is CASSLGSRDTQETQYF. The DNA of the CDR3 is TGTGCCAGCAGCTTGGGGTCCCGGGATACTCAAGAGACCCAGTACTTC.

V gene TRBV5-1 combines with J gene TRBJ1-6, with TRBD1 identical over 7 bases. V trimming: 0 bases; J trimming: 7 bases; junction bases outside the gene matches: 7. The CDR3 has 16 residues. Germline V gene lookup returns CDR1 SGHRS and CDR2 YFSETQ. CDR3 DNA: TGCGCCAGCAGCTTGGAAGGGCAGGGGGGGAATTCACCCCTCCACTTT. As protein: CASSLEGQGGNSPLHF.

The chain has TRBV10-1 and TRBJ2-2; 9 bases are shared with TRBD2. Germline V lookup: CDR1 WNHNN, CDR2 SYGVQD (reference sequence). Germline trimming cut 2 bases from V and 7 bases from J; bases unmatched to any gene: 8. This CDR3 comprises 16 residues. The CDR3 nucleotides are TGCGCCAGCAGTGAGGGTAGCGGACTAGCGATCGGGGAGCTGTTTTTT. This sequence encodes CASSEGSGLAIGELFF.